Shown below are 21 T cell receptor beta chains from a single sample sequenced in a study of T cell changes during pregnancy in multiple sclerosis. Sequenced by immunoSEQ multiplex PCR; TCRdb stores in-frame clones only, minus some. The table shows around 130,000 clones, with 90% to 96% occurring only once. The specimen comprised peripheral blood, sampled after pregnancy. The receptors here all came from a female donor with multiple sclerosis, enrolled in a pregnancy study.

The rearrangement uses TRBV2 and TRBJ1-2; 9 bases are shared with TRBD1. V shed 7 bases, J shed 5 bases, and the junction held 8 bases outside the gene matches. Germline CDR1 reads SNHLY; CDR2 reads FYNNEI. The CDR3 runs to 14 residues. CDR3: CASTRDRALYGYTF. CDR3 bases: TGTGCCAGCACTAGGGACAGGGCTTTATATGGCTACACCTTC.

V usage is TRBV19 and J usage is TRBJ2-5, with D hard to call. Per the germline V gene, CDR1 is LNHDA and CDR2 is SQIVND (reference sequence). The CDR3 sequence is 14 residues long. Trimming removed 5 bases from V and 5 bases from J, with 15 bases in between. The CDR3 DNA follows: TGTGCCAGTAGTGTCACCCCCGGTGTGGAGACCCAGTACTTC. It is translated as CASSVTPGVETQYF.

V usage is TRBV7-8 and J usage is TRBJ2-3, with TRBD2 matching 11 bases. V was pared by 5 bases and J by 0 bases, with 10 bases of the junction left unmatched. Germline V gene data show CDR1 as SGHVS and CDR2 as FQNEAQ. The CDR3 spans 18 residues. The DNA of the CDR3 is TGTGCCAGCAGCCCCGGACTAGCGGGTGACGGTAGCACAGATACGCAGTATTTT. Translation gives CASSPGLAGDGSTDTQYF.

The CDR3 loop reads CASSLARGTGGRETQYF. The DNA for the CDR3 is TGTGCCAGCAGCTTAGCTAGGGGGACAGGGGGACGAGAGACCCAGTACTTC. The chain uses TRBV7-2 and TRBJ2-5, with 11 nucleotides matching TRBD1. Germline lookup yields CDR1 SGHTA and CDR2 FQGNSA. The CDR3 contains 17 residues. V lost 0 bases to trimming and J lost 4 bases; unmatched junction nucleotides: 7.

This clone came up once. The CDR3, as DNA: TGTGCCTGGAGTGTAAGCAGGGGTGGTCAGCCCCAGCATTTT. Amino acid sequence: CAWSVSRGGQPQHF. The chain joins TRBV30 to TRBJ1-5, with TRBD1 as a possible D gene (6 bases). CDR3 length: 14 residues. The V end lost 0 bases, the J end lost 6 bases, and 12 bases lay between the germline ends. Per germline, CDR1 GTSNPN and CDR2 SVGIG (reference sequence).

The rearrangement joins TRBV7-8 to TRBJ2-7, with D possibly being TRBD2 (5 bases). This CDR3 has 17 amino acids. The germline V and J ends were trimmed by 2 bases and 1 base, with 18 bases remaining between them. Germline CDR1 reads SGHVS; CDR2 reads FQNEAQ. The CDR3 reads CASSLTGWPYGSYEQYF. CDR3 bases: TGTGCCAGCAGCTTAACGGGGTGGCCTTACGGATCCTACGAGCAGTACTTC.

This chain links TRBV5-4 with TRBJ2-3, with D hard to call. Per the germline V gene, CDR1 is SGHNT and CDR2 is YYREEE (reference sequence). The CDR3 length is 14 residues. Trimming took 1 base from V and 2 from J, leaving 8 bases between them. For the CDR3, the DNA is TGTGCCAGCAGCTTGAACCCGGTCACAGATACGCAGTATTTT. It codes for CASSLNPVTDTQYF. Looking up the rest from reference TRBV5-4 and TRBJ2-3 gives the full variable domain: ETGVTQSPTHLIKTRGQQVTLRCSSQSGHNTVSWYQQALGQGPQFIFQYYREEENGRGNFPPRFSGLQFPNYSSELNVNALELDDSALYLCASSLNPVTDTQYFGPGTRLTVL.

The rearrangement joins TRBV7-9 to TRBJ2-5, with D maybe TRBD2 (5 bases). CDR1 SEHNR and CDR2 FQNEAQ come from the germline V gene (reference sequence). Trimming pared 3 bases from V and 2 bases from J, leaving 7 bases between. There are 13 residues in the CDR3. CDR3 sequence (DNA): TGTGCCAGCAGCTTTACTAGTCAAGAGACCCAGTACTTC. It translates to CASSFTSQETQYF.

This chain uses TRBV4-1 with TRBJ2-7; 10 nucleotides match TRBD2. Trimming at V came to 1 base and at J to 0 bases, leaving 6 bases not matched to a gene. Germline CDR1 is MGHRA and CDR2 is YSYEKL. The length of the CDR3 is 17 residues. The DNA of the CDR3 is TGCGCCAGCAGCCAAGTGGGACTAGCGCCGAGCTCCTACGAGCAGTACTTC. This gives the protein CASSQVGLAPSSYEQYF.

This chain uses TRBV6-6 with TRBJ2-7; TRBD1 matches at 10 bases. With V trimmed by 7 bases and J by 2 bases, 5 bases remained unmatched. Per germline, CDR1 MNHNY and CDR2 SVGAGI (reference sequence). The CDR3 sequence is 14 residues long. In nucleotides, the CDR3 is TGTGCCAGCACCGGGACAGGGGCAGCCTACGAGCAGTACTTC. Translation gives CASTGTGAAYEQYF.

This clone was observed once. The rearrangement uses TRBV25-1 and TRBJ2-1; TRBD1 agrees at 8 bases. Germline lookup yields CDR1 MGHDK and CDR2 SYGVNS. Trimming cost V 7 bases and J 8 bases; bases outside gene matches: 13. This CDR3 region has 15 residues. The CDR3 DNA reads as TGTGCCAGCATCGGGTGGGACAGGCTCCAGGATGAGCAGTTCTTC. It codes for CASIGWDRLQDEQFF.

This chain uses TRBV5-6 with TRBJ2-1; D call uncertain. The CDR3 is 11 amino acids. Germline CDR1 is SGHDT and CDR2 is YYEEEE. V was trimmed by 4 bases and J by 6 bases, leaving 5 bases between them. For the CDR3, the DNA is TGTGCCAGCAGCATCAGCAATGAGCAGTTCTTC. Amino acids: CASSISNEQFF.

The chain links TRBV5-6 to TRBJ2-7; 10 nucleotides match TRBD2. With 10 bases clipped from V and 0 bases from J, the junction kept 1 base outside the gene matches. The CDR3 loop spans 12 amino acids. Germline V gives CDR1 SGHDT, CDR2 YYEEEE. The CDR3 spells CASSGSSYEQYF. The DNA for the CDR3 is TGTGCCTCTAGCGGGAGCTCCTACGAGCAGTACTTC.

This clone was recorded once. The chain joins TRBV7-3 to TRBJ2-2; no reliable D call. Trimming removed 2 bases from V and 4 bases from J, with 5 bases in between. Germline CDR1 reads SGHTA; CDR2 reads FQGTGA. This CDR3 spans 13 amino acids. Written as DNA, the CDR3 is TGTGCCAGCAGCTTATACAGCACCGGGGAGCTGTTTTTT. Translation gives CASSLYSTGELFF.

This chain's CDR3 is CASSLRQGLMNTGELFF. In DNA form, the CDR3 reads TGTGCCAGCAGTTTACGGCAGGGTTTAATGAACACCGGGGAGCTGTTTTTT. The rearrangement uses TRBV28 and TRBJ2-2; D may be TRBD1 (5 bases). The V end was cut by 2 bases, the J end by 1 base, with 14 bases between. Germline V lookup: CDR1 MDHEN, CDR2 SYDVKM. This CDR3 spans 17 amino acids.

The chain links TRBV19 to TRBJ2-5; TRBD1 matches at 8 bases. The CDR3 totals 15 residues. V gave up 1 base and J gave up 5 bases; unmatched junction bases: 6. The V gene's germline CDR1 is LNHDA and CDR2 SQIVND (reference sequence). CDR3 bases: TGTGCCAGTAGTATAGCAGGGGGCGCTTGGGAGACCCAGTACTTC. Translated, it gives CASSIAGGAWETQYF.

V is TRBV5-6 and J is TRBJ2-7; 7 bases fit TRBD2. The CDR3 loop spans 16 amino acids. Germline V gene sequence: CDR1 SGHDT, CDR2 YYEEEE. J was trimmed by 0 bases and V by 3 bases; bases with no gene match: 9. CDR3 sequence reads: CASSSTPLADSYEQYF. The CDR3 region has the DNA TGTGCCAGCAGCTCCACGCCGCTAGCGGACTCCTACGAGCAGTACTTC.

The chain is built from TRBV6-6 and TRBJ2-3, with 7 bases matching TRBD1. This CDR3 has 15 amino acids. CDR1 and CDR2 from the germline V gene are MNHNY and SVGAGI (reference sequence). The J segment lost 1 base and the V segment lost 5 bases, leaving 6 bases of the junction unmatched. CDR3 residues: CASSDRVVGTDTQYF. CDR3 coding DNA: TGTGCCAGCAGTGACAGGGTCGTCGGCACAGATACGCAGTATTTT.

This chain links TRBV2 with TRBJ1-5, with unresolved D. This CDR3 is built from 15 residues. The V and J ends lost 2 bases and 1 base respectively, with 9 bases between them. Germline lookup yields CDR1 SNHLY and CDR2 FYNNEI. The DNA of the CDR3 is TGTGCCAGCAGTGAAATTCGACTGAGCAATCAGCCCCAGCATTTT. Translation: CASSEIRLSNQPQHF.

The gene calls are TRBV19 and TRBJ2-7; 12 bases are a match to TRBD2. V lost 5 bases to trimming and J lost 5 bases; unmatched junction nucleotides: 13. CDR1 and CDR2 from the germline V gene are LNHDA and SQIVND (reference sequence). This CDR3 comprises 17 residues. In nucleotides, the CDR3 is TGTGCCAGTAGTCCGGACAGACTAGCGGGAGTTAGTGACGAGCAGTACTTC. Its protein is CASSPDRLAGVSDEQYF.

The chain uses TRBV6-5 and TRBJ1-5, with D unclear. CDR3 length: 13 residues. Trimming stripped 8 bases from V and 4 bases from J, with 12 bases between. Germline assignment: CDR1 MNHEY and CDR2 SVGAGI. CDR3: CASGSSSNQPQHF. CDR3 DNA sequence: TGTGCCAGCGGGTCTAGCTCTAATCAGCCCCAGCATTTT.